A selection of T cell receptor beta chains follows, all from one sample in a study of CD8 T cells in ankylosing spondylitis. TCRdb processed the 5' RACE reads anew with MiXCR; each CDR3 protein has one entry. Of around 29,000 distinct CDR3 sequences in the sample, around 5.2% were seen once. The specimen was blood, either unsorted or a sorted T cell fraction (not recorded which). These receptor sequences come from a female donor with ankylosing spondylitis or in good health (not recorded which). The CDR3 runs from the conserved cysteine through the conserved F or W. The D gene is left open where the match is weak. Some rows mark clone size as missing; the rest say once, few, many or name a class of expanded clone.

DNA,CDR3,D,size,J,V
TGTGCCAGCAGCGTAGCGGGAGGGTACCAAGAGACCCAGTACTTC,CASSVAGGYQETQYF,TRBD2,many,TRBJ2-5,TRBV9
TGTGCCAGCAGCGGAGGGGGCGTTATCTCTGGAAACACCATATATTTT,CASSGGGVISGNTIYF,TRBD1,many,TRBJ1-3,TRBV9
TGTGCCAGCAGCGTAGAGGCGGTCACCTCTGGAAACACCATATATTTT,CASSVEAVTSGNTIYF,-,many,TRBJ1-3,TRBV9
TGTGCCAGCAGCGTCAGAGGTGTAGAGCTTGGGTCCTACAATGAGCAGTTCTTC,CASSVRGVELGSYNEQFF,-,many,TRBJ2-1,TRBV9
TGTGCCAGCAGCGTAGTACCCCAAAACACAGATACGCAGTATTTT,CASSVVPQNTDTQYF,-,medium-sized,TRBJ2-3,TRBV9
TGTGCCAGCAGCGTAGAGTCGCGGTTCAATGAGCAGTTCTTC,CASSVESRFNEQFF,-,few,TRBJ2-1,TRBV9
TGTGCCAGCAGCGTAGGGGGGGATTCCTACGAGCAGTACTTC,CASSVGGDSYEQYF,-,few,TRBJ2-7,TRBV9
TGTGCCAGCAGCGTAGCGGCTAGCGGGGGGGGCTACCAAGAGACCCAGTACTTC,CASSVAASGGGYQETQYF,TRBD2,many,TRBJ2-5,TRBV9
TGTGCCAGCAGCGTAGTGGGCGGGGGCTACAATGAGCAGTTCTTC,CASSVVGGGYNEQFF,TRBD2,many,TRBJ2-1,TRBV9
TGTGCCAGCAGCGTACAAGGACAGGGCGTCCCGAATACGCAGTATTTT,CASSVQGQGVPNTQYF,TRBD1,many,TRBJ2-3,TRBV9
TGTGCCAGCAGCGTAGACCCGGCCAGCGGGAGGGCAGATACGCAGTATTTT,CASSVDPASGRADTQYF,TRBD2,many,TRBJ2-3,TRBV9
TGTGCCAGCAGCGCACAGGGGGCCGGGGAGCTGTTTTTT,CASSAQGAGELFF,TRBD1,many,TRBJ2-2,TRBV9
TGTGCCAGCAGCGTAGCCAGCGGGGGAGCCCGCTCCTACAATGAGCAGTTCTTC,CASSVASGGARSYNEQFF,TRBD2,many,TRBJ2-1,TRBV9
TGTGCCAGCAGTGGGACTAGCTTGGTTGAGCAGTTCTTC,CASSGTSLVEQFF,TRBD2,-,TRBJ2-1,TRBV9
TGTGCCAGCAGCGTAGACTACACCTCCGGGGATACGCAGTATTTT,CASSVDYTSGDTQYF,-,many,TRBJ2-3,TRBV9
TGTGCCAGCAGCGCCGCCGGGACTAGGTACAATGAGCAGTTCTTC,CASSAAGTRYNEQFF,TRBD2,many,TRBJ2-1,TRBV9
TGTGCCAGCAGCACCATGGAGGGAGAAGCTTTCTTT,CASSTMEGEAFF,-,many,TRBJ1-1,TRBV9
TGTGCCAGCAGTACCACAGGGGTTGGTTCACCCCTCCACTTT,CASSTTGVGSPLHF,TRBD1,many,TRBJ1-6,TRBV9
TGTGCCAGCAGCGCCCGCCGTACACCAGGGGGAGGCAGGAATGAGCAGTTCTTC,CASSARRTPGGGRNEQFF,-,few,TRBJ2-1,TRBV9
TGTGCCAGCAGCGTAGCTGCCTTGGCTAGCGGGAGGTACGAGCAGTACTTC,CASSVAALASGRYEQYF,TRBD2,many,TRBJ2-7,TRBV9
TGTGCCAGCAGCGTAGCTGGGACCACAGCCGACACCTTC,CASSVAGTTADTF,-,-,TRBJ1-2,TRBV9
TGTGCCAGCAGCGTAGTAGCGGGAGGCGATGAGCAGTACTTC,CASSVVAGGDEQYF,TRBD2,-,TRBJ2-7,TRBV9
TGTGCCAGCAGCGTAGCTGCTAGCGGGTATAACAATGAGCAGTTCTTC,CASSVAASGYNNEQFF,TRBD2,few,TRBJ2-1,TRBV9
TGTGCCAGCAGCTTAGGACAGGGGGTCTCTGGAAACACCATATATTTT,CASSLGQGVSGNTIYF,TRBD1,many,TRBJ1-3,TRBV9
TGTGCCAGCAGCGTCACAGGGGGAATGAACACTGAAGCTTTCTTT,CASSVTGGMNTEAFF,TRBD1,-,TRBJ1-1,TRBV9
TGTGCCAGCAGCCCAACGGGACTCCTCGGGGAGCAGTACTTC,CASSPTGLLGEQYF,-,many,TRBJ2-7,TRBV9
TGTGCCAGCAGCGCGGGAGGTACAACCCAAGAGACCCAGTACTTC,CASSAGGTTQETQYF,TRBD2,many,TRBJ2-5,TRBV9
TGTGCCAGCAGCCGGTTAAGCGACAGCCCAGATACGCAGTATTTT,CASSRLSDSPDTQYF,-,many,TRBJ2-3,TRBV9
TGTGCCAGCAGCCCCCAAAGAGGGTTCACCGGGGAGCTGTTTTTT,CASSPQRGFTGELFF,-,-,TRBJ2-2,TRBV9
TGTGCCAGCAGCCCCGGACGGGGGGGCGGATACAATGAGCAGTTCTTC,CASSPGRGGGYNEQFF,TRBD2,many,TRBJ2-1,TRBV9
TGTGCCAGCAGCGTAGGGCCAACGGGATCCTACGAGCAGTACTTC,CASSVGPTGSYEQYF,-,medium-sized,TRBJ2-7,TRBV9
TGTGCCAGCAGTCGGACAGGGGGTGGTACGCAGTATTTT,CASSRTGGGTQYF,TRBD1,many,TRBJ2-3,TRBV9
TGTGCCAGCAGCGTAGCCCCTCAAATCTACGAGCAGTACTTC,CASSVAPQIYEQYF,-,many,TRBJ2-7,TRBV9
TGTGCCAGCAGCGCCCGACTAGTTCTGGGGGAGACCCAGTACTTC,CASSARLVLGETQYF,-,many,TRBJ2-5,TRBV9
TGTGCCACCGCGACTAGCGACTCGTCGGGTGAGCAGTTCTTC,CATATSDSSGEQFF,TRBD2,many,TRBJ2-1,TRBV9
TGTGCCAGCAGCGAAGGTCCCCACAAGTTGGAAAAACTGTTTTTT,CASSEGPHKLEKLFF,-,many,TRBJ1-4,TRBV9
TGTGCCAGCAGCGCGATAACGACCAGTGGTGAGCAGTTCTTC,CASSAITTSGEQFF,-,-,TRBJ2-1,TRBV9
TGTGCCAGCAGCGAAAGGGGGATACCCTACAATGAGCAGTTCTTC,CASSERGIPYNEQFF,-,few,TRBJ2-1,TRBV9
TGTGCCAGCAGCGTAGTCGCAGGGGGGTTTTCCAATGAGCAGTTCTTC,CASSVVAGGFSNEQFF,-,many,TRBJ2-1,TRBV9
TGTGCCAGCAGCCCGGGGACTAGCGGGGTGGAGACCCAGTACTTC,CASSPGTSGVETQYF,TRBD2,many,TRBJ2-5,TRBV9
TGTGCCAGCAGCCCTCACGGACTAGCGGTTTCCTACAATGAGCAGTTCTTC,CASSPHGLAVSYNEQFF,TRBD2,many,TRBJ2-1,TRBV9
TGTGCCAGCAGCGTAGAGTCGGGGAGCTCCTACGAGCAGTACTTC,CASSVESGSSYEQYF,-,few,TRBJ2-7,TRBV9
TGTGCCAGCAGCGTAGCGGCAGGGGCGGAAGGGACCCAGTACTTC,CASSVAAGAEGTQYF,-,many,TRBJ2-5,TRBV9
TGTGCCAGCAGCCCGGGACAGGGCTACGAGCAGTACTTC,CASSPGQGYEQYF,TRBD1,many,TRBJ2-7,TRBV9
TGTGCCAGCAGCAAGGGGCAGTACGAGCAGTACTTC,CASSKGQYEQYF,-,-,TRBJ2-7,TRBV9